Listed below are T cell receptor beta chains from one sample, sequenced in a study of T cell responses to AZD1222 COVID-19 vaccine. Profiling relied on immunoSEQ multiplex PCR, and the TCRdb table lists in-frame clones only, not all of them. Of over 150,000 clones in the sample, around nine tenths were seen once. The sample was peripheral blood, taken on day 0 of AZD1222 vaccination. These receptors were collected from an adult in good health. CDR3s include the opening cysteine and the closing phenylalanine or tryptophan. The D gene is left open where the match is weak. Expanded clones get a size class; other rows say once, few or many, or leave the size out.

size: .; V: TRBV5-1; D: .; J: TRBJ1-1; CDR3: CASTGENTEAFF; DNA: TGCGCCAGTACCGGAGAGAACACTGAAGCTTTCTTT
size: few; V: TRBV28; D: TRBD1; J: TRBJ2-2; CDR3: CASTKDRRSSRELFF; DNA: TGTGCCAGCACTAAGGACAGGCGGAGCAGCAGGGAGCTGTTTTTT
size: .; V: TRBV2; D: TRBD1; J: TRBJ1-4; CDR3: CASSFRQGNEKLFF; DNA: TGTGCCAGCAGTTTTCGACAGGGTAATGAAAAACTGTTTTTT
size: once; V: TRBV5-4; D: .; J: TRBJ2-1; CDR3: CASSPRGGPSNNEQFF; DNA: TGTGCCAGCAGCCCACGAGGGGGGCCCTCGAACAATGAGCAGTTCTTC
size: .; V: TRBV7-2; D: TRBD1; J: TRBJ1-1; CDR3: CASSLGWDRRMNTEAFF; DNA: TGTGCCAGCAGCTTAGGATGGGACAGAAGAATGAACACTGAAGCTTTCTTT
size: .; V: TRBV9; D: .; J: TRBJ1-3; CDR3: CASSVNTIYF; DNA: TGTGCCAGCAGCGTTAACACCATATATTTT
size: once; V: TRBV19; D: .; J: TRBJ1-5; CDR3: CASTPSRATNQPQHF; DNA: TGTGCCAGTACCCCAAGCCGCGCCACTAATCAGCCCCAGCATTTT
size: .; V: TRBV3-1/TRBV3-2; D: TRBD1; J: TRBJ1-3; CDR3: CASSRQGGPGNTIYF; DNA: TGTGCCAGCAGCCGCCAGGGGGGACCTGGAAACACCATATATTTT
size: .; V: TRBV4-1; D: .; J: TRBJ1-2; CDR3: CASSQDRSRTGYTF; DNA: TGCGCCAGCAGCCAAGATCGGTCGAGAACTGGCTACACCTTC
size: .; V: TRBV6-6; D: .; J: TRBJ1-5; CDR3: CASSATGGAGNQPQHF; DNA: TGTGCCAGCAGCGCCACGGGGGGGGCTGGCAATCAGCCCCAGCATTTT